This T cell receptor beta chain was sequenced for a study of brain T cells in children with intractable seizures. Findings and caveats of the study: Viral specificity was inferred only from CDR3 similarity; HCMV serostatus was unknown.

The time point is: blood from clinic visit 5 months post-surgery; TSC patient then seizure free. Notes on this clone: Its antigen is unidentified.

The data were produced by immunoSEQ multiplex PCR, yet TCRdb's version contains in-frame clones alone and is incomplete. This sample has approximately 330,000 clones, with nearly 95% found just once. The clonotype originates from a boy younger than two with tuberous sclerosis and intractable seizures. The sample here was peripheral blood, taken more than 4 months after surgery.

The CDR3 region is CASSPELSNTEAFF. The CDR3, as DNA: TGTGCCAGCAGTCCCGAATTGTCGAACACTGAAGCTTTCTTT. The chain joins TRBV2 to TRBJ1-1; D is unclear. The V end was cut by 5 bases, the J end by 1 base, with 11 bases between. This CDR3 contains 14 residues. CDR1 and CDR2 from the germline V gene are SNHLY and FYNNEI.